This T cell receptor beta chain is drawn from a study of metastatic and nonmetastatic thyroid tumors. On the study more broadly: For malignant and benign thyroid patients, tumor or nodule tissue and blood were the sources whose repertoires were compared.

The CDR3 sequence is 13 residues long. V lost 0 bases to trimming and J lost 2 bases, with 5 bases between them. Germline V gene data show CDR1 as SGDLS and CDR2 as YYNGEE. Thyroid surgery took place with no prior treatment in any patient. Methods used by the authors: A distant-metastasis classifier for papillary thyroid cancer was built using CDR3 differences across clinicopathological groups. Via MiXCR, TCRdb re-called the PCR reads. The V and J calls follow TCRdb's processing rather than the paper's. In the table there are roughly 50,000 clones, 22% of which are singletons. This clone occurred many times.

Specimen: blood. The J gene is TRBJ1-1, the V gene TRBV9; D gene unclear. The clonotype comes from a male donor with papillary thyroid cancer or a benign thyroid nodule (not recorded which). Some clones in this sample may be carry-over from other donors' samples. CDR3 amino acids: CASSVVVNTEAFF. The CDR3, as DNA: TGTGCCAGCAGCGTAGTGGTAAACACTGAAGCTTTCTTT.